This TCR beta chain was captured in a study of CD8 T cells in ankylosing spondylitis. TCRdb re-called the 5' RACE reads with MiXCR, one entry per CDR3 protein. There are a few hundred thousand distinct CDR3 sequences in the sample; 20% to 30% occur only once, and 0.5% to 0.75% lies in the top ten. Remarks on this clonotype: Antigen specificity is unknown.

General study points: A motif of 7 to 9 highly homologous TCR beta variants was seen as apparently characteristic of ankylosing spondylitis blood. Clones linked with disease were CD8+ and fairly uncommon in the peripheral blood.

V was trimmed by 1 base and J by 4 bases, leaving 16 bases between them. The CDR3 runs to 16 residues. From germline, CDR1 is SGHVS and CDR2 FNYEAQ. V usage is TRBV7-6 and J usage is TRBJ2-5; a possible D gene is TRBD1 (6 bases). The specimen sequenced was blood, either unsorted or a sorted T cell fraction (not recorded which). The sequence was collected from a male donor with ankylosing spondylitis or in good health (not recorded which). CDR3 sequence reads: CASSLGFRTVLETQYF. The DNA of the CDR3 is TGTGCCAGCAGCTTAGGTTTCCGGACAGTTCTAGAGACCCAGTACTTC.